What follows are 31 T cell receptor beta chains derived from one specimen sequenced in a study of shared clonotypes between healthy human individuals. Sequenced by immunoSEQ multiplex PCR; TCRdb stores in-frame clones only, minus some. Of a few million clones listed, about 92% are singletons. The sequenced sample was naive CD4+ T cells sorted from blood. Subset described: CD45RA+ positively selected. The receptors stem from a man aged 18 to 30 in good health.

The chain recombines TRBV19 with TRBJ1-4; D gene ambiguous. Germline values: CDR1 LNHDA, CDR2 SQIVND (reference sequence). V lost 8 bases, J lost 5 bases, and 15 bases lay in between. The CDR3 covers 14 residues. The CDR3 DNA follows: TGTGCCAGTGGCTTTCCGGGCAAAAATGAAAAACTGTTTTTT. It specifies CASGFPGKNEKLFF.

V gene TRBV7-2 combines with J gene TRBJ1-5; 9 bases are shared with TRBD1. CDR3 length equals 15 residues. From germline, CDR1 is SGHTA and CDR2 FQGNSA. V shed 5 bases and J 4 bases; nucleotides not matched to a gene: 6. In nucleotides, the CDR3 is TGTGCCAGCAGCCCTCAGACAGGGGGAAATCAGCCCCAGCATTTT. Amino acids: CASSPQTGGNQPQHF.

For this clone: A much larger clonotype is one base distant, so this may be a read error. This sample also contains other DNA sequences that code for the same CDR3. This chain connects TRBV7-9 to TRBJ2-7, with unresolved D. The germline gives CDR1 SEHNR, CDR2 FQNEAQ (reference sequence). With 3 bases removed from V and 4 bases from J, the gap between germline ends came to 4 bases. CDR3 length: 11 amino acids. CDR3 sequence (DNA): TGTGCCAGCAGCTTGGAATACGAGCAGTACTTC. This codes for CASSLEYEQYF.

V usage is TRBV15 and J usage is TRBJ2-1, with 8 bases fitting TRBD1. The junction had 8 bases not matched to a gene; V was cut back by 0 bases and J by 7 bases. The CDR3 has 16 residues. CDR1 and CDR2 (germline): LNHNV, YYDKDF (reference sequence). CDR3: CATSRDRRGLPNEQFF. Here the CDR3 DNA reads TGTGCCACCAGCAGAGATCGCAGGGGGCTTCCTAATGAGCAGTTCTTC.

The J gene is TRBJ2-7, the V gene TRBV5-4, with a possible D match to TRBD1 (6 bases). Trimming took 3 bases from V and 1 from J, leaving 14 bases between them. This CDR3 has 15 amino acids. Looked up from germline, CDR1 is SGHNT and CDR2 is YYREEE (reference sequence). CDR3 amino acids: CASSSQTGPSYEQYF. CDR3 nucleotides: TGTGCCAGCAGCTCTCAGACAGGTCCTTCCTACGAGCAGTACTTC.

This sequence joins TRBV2 and TRBJ2-2; 9 nucleotides agree with TRBD1. V shed 7 bases, J shed 4 bases, and the junction held 13 bases outside the gene matches. There are 17 residues in the CDR3. Germline values: CDR1 SNHLY, CDR2 FYNNEI. CDR3 nucleotides: TGTGCCAGCACCAGATCCGGGACAGGGCGCCGCACCGGGGAGCTGTTTTTT. This encodes CASTRSGTGRRTGELFF.

Concerning this clone itself: The DNA is omitted, as the CDR3 cannot be located on it reliably, and the CDR3 follows TCRdb's listing. V gene TRBV27 combines with J gene TRBJ2-7; TRBD2 is the table's D call, not checked against the DNA. The CDR3 length equals 14 residues, ends included. Germline CDR1 MNHEY, CDR2 SMNVEV (reference sequence). CDR3: CASSFAVGNVPSYF.

The gene calls are TRBV4-1 and TRBJ2-7; TRBD1 aligns across 9 bases. CDR3 length equals 15 residues. The V gene end was trimmed by 3 bases and the J gene end by 4 bases; junction bases not matched to a gene: 7. The germline V gene has CDR1 MGHRA and CDR2 YSYEKL. The CDR3 is CASSHPPQGAYEQYF. The CDR3 nucleotides are TGCGCCAGCAGCCACCCCCCACAGGGGGCATACGAGCAGTACTTC.

CDR3 coding DNA: TGTGCTAGTGGTTGGGGGACAGCCCCCTACGAGCAGTACTTC. This sequence encodes CASGWGTAPYEQYF. This chain joins TRBV12-5 and TRBJ2-7, with TRBD1 identical over 7 bases. The CDR3 covers 14 residues. Trimming took 4 bases from V and 2 from J; bases not matched to a gene: 5. CDR1 is LGHNT, CDR2 FRNRAP, per germline.

The chain combines TRBV5-4 with TRBJ2-1; D ambiguous. Germline CDR1 and CDR2: SGHNT and YYREEE (reference sequence). This CDR3 comprises 16 residues. The V end was cut by 4 bases, the J end by 0 bases, with 14 bases between. The CDR3: CASSPPGRSSYNEQFF. CDR3 sequence (DNA): TGTGCCAGCAGCCCCCCCGGCAGGAGCTCCTACAATGAGCAGTTCTTC.

CDR3 coding DNA: TGTGCCAGCAGCTTAGCTAGCGGGAGCGGTCTTAATGAGCAGTTCTTC. Translating gives CASSLASGSGLNEQFF. The chain recombines TRBV7-2 with TRBJ2-1; 9 bases match TRBD2. From germline, CDR1 is SGHTA and CDR2 FQGNSA. This CDR3 comprises 16 residues. V lost 0 bases and J lost 7; bases outside the gene matches: 7.

The chain links TRBV7-9 to TRBJ1-2; the match to TRBD1 covers 7 bases. The germline gives CDR1 SEHNR, CDR2 FQNEAQ (reference sequence). The CDR3 is made up of 13 amino acids. Trimming removed 1 base from V and 5 bases from J; junction bases left unmatched: 1. The CDR3 loop is CASSLGDSYGYTF. As DNA, the CDR3 is TGTGCCAGCAGCTTAGGGGACAGTTATGGCTACACCTTC.

Regarding this clone: Distinct nucleotide sequences in the sample also encode this CDR3. This rearrangement joins TRBV18 to TRBJ2-7; D not certain. The V end was cut by 2 bases, the J end by 1 base, with 6 bases between. CDR1 is KGHSH and CDR2 is LQKENI in the germline V gene. This CDR3 region has 13 residues. CDR3 in DNA: TGTGCCAGCTCACCAGGGTTATCCTACGAGCAGTACTTC. It is translated as CASSPGLSYEQYF.

The chain joins TRBV29-1 to TRBJ1-2; TRBD1 matches 8 bases. The junction had 16 bases not matched to a gene; V was cut back by 5 bases and J by 2 bases. The CDR3 extends over 17 amino acids. Germline CDR1 SQVTM, CDR2 ANQGSEA. This chain's CDR3 is CSVLTGEGTILNYGYTF. CDR3 in DNA: TGCAGCGTTTTGACAGGGGAAGGAACCATACTGAACTATGGCTACACCTTC.

The chain uses TRBV5-4 and TRBJ2-5; 10 bases align to TRBD2. The CDR3 is 14 amino acids. The germline CDR1 and CDR2 sequences are SGHNT and YYREEE (reference sequence). V gave up 6 bases and J gave up 5 bases; unmatched junction bases: 7. The CDR3 DNA reads as TGTGCCAGCAACCCAGCGGGGGGGTTTGAGACCCAGTACTTC. It yields the protein CASNPAGGFETQYF.

The chain links TRBV28 to TRBJ1-3; 7 nucleotides match TRBD1. This CDR3 spans 18 amino acids. The J segment lost 1 base and the V segment lost 2 bases, leaving 11 bases of the junction unmatched. Per the germline V gene, CDR1 is MDHEN and CDR2 is SYDVKM. The CDR3 coding sequence is TGTGCCAGCAGTTTAGGTTCATCCGGGACAGCGTCTGGAAACACCATATATTTT. It codes for CASSLGSSGTASGNTIYF.

This chain connects TRBV27 to TRBJ2-7; 8 bases are shared with TRBD1. The CDR3 is 13 residues long. J gave up 5 bases and V 5 bases, and 5 bases lay outside the gene matches. CDR1 and CDR2 from the germline V gene are MNHEY and SMNVEV (reference sequence). CDR3 in amino acids: CASSGQGSHEQYF. The CDR3 DNA reads TGTGCCAGCAGTGGACAGGGATCCCACGAGCAGTACTTC.

The rearrangement uses TRBV5-4 and TRBJ2-7; weak D call: TRBD2 (5 bases). Between the trimmed V and J ends, which lost 4 bases and 3 bases, there was a span of 17 bases. Per germline, CDR1 SGHNT and CDR2 YYREEE (reference sequence). CDR3 length: 15 amino acids. The CDR3 coding sequence is TGTGCCAGCAGCCTACGCGGAGGTCAGCTCTACGAGCAGTACTTC. Translated: CASSLRGGQLYEQYF.

V and J are TRBV2 and TRBJ2-3, with a weak D call TRBD1 (5 bases). This CDR3 spans 15 amino acids. V dropped 5 bases and J dropped 2 bases, with 14 bases sitting between them. Germline V gene lookup returns CDR1 SNHLY and CDR2 FYNNEI. DNA for the CDR3: TGTGCCAGCAGTCCCGAGGCAGGGTCCACAGATACGCAGTATTTT. Residues: CASSPEAGSTDTQYF.

This clone was observed a few times. The sample holds other DNA sequences that translate to the same CDR3. The V gene is TRBV10-3, the J gene TRBJ1-1; TRBD1 might be the D (5 bases). Germline CDR1 reads ENHRY; CDR2 reads SYGVKD. CDR3 size: 13 residues. The V end was cut by 4 bases, the J end by 1 base, with 7 bases between. The CDR3 nucleotides read TGTGCCATCAGTGGCGACAGGAACACTGAAGCTTTCTTT. The encoded protein is CAISGDRNTEAFF.

The rearrangement links TRBV30 to TRBJ2-1; perhaps TRBD2 as D (6 bases). Germline V lookup: CDR1 GTSNPN, CDR2 SVGIG (reference sequence). CDR3 length equals 15 residues. V gave up 1 base and J gave up 8 bases, with 18 bases separating them. This chain's CDR3 is CAWSARDFSRHEQFF. The CDR3 nucleotides read TGTGCCTGGAGTGCTCGGGACTTCTCGAGGCATGAGCAGTTCTTC.

This chain links TRBV10-1 with TRBJ2-2; weak D call: TRBD2 (7 bases). V lost 0 bases and J lost 6, with 17 bases in between. The CDR3 consists of 17 residues. Germline CDR1 reads WNHNN; CDR2 reads SYGVQD (reference sequence). The CDR3 sequence is CASSESGAGVGAGELFF. CDR3 sequence (DNA): TGCGCCAGCAGTGAGTCGGGGGCGGGAGTAGGTGCCGGGGAGCTGTTTTTT.

This chain connects TRBV6-5 to TRBJ2-1; tentative D call: TRBD2 (5 bases). CDR1 MNHEY and CDR2 SVGAGI come from the germline V gene. This CDR3 region has 15 residues. Trimming stripped 2 bases from V and 0 bases from J, with 8 bases between. CDR3 in amino acids: CASSYKRSSYNEQFF. CDR3 nucleotide sequence: TGTGCCAGCAGTTACAAGCGGAGCTCCTACAATGAGCAGTTCTTC.

The V call is TRBV4-3, the J call TRBJ2-1; TRBD2 matches 12 bases. The CDR3 covers 15 residues. Germline V gene lookup returns CDR1 LGHNA and CDR2 YSLEER. V lost 1 base, J lost 7 bases, and 2 bases stayed unmatched. The CDR3 DNA sequence: TGCGCCAGCAGCCAAGGGACTAGCGGGATAAATGAGCAGTTCTTC. It is translated as CASSQGTSGINEQFF.

The chain uses TRBV11-1 and TRBJ2-7, with TRBD1 matching 8 bases. This CDR3 is built from 17 residues. Per the germline V gene, CDR1 is SGHAT and CDR2 is FQDESV (reference sequence). V dropped 1 base and J dropped 6; count of bases not matched to a gene: 14. CDR3 amino acids: CASSLEGRTGKRGEQYF. In DNA form, the CDR3 reads TGTGCCAGCAGCTTAGAGGGGAGGACAGGGAAAAGAGGCGAGCAGTACTTC.

Concerning this clone: Other DNA sequences in the same sample also yield this CDR3. The V gene is TRBV5-1, the J gene TRBJ2-7, with 10 bases fitting TRBD1. V trimming: 5 bases; J trimming: 4 bases; junction bases outside the gene matches: 6. CDR1 and CDR2 from the germline V gene are SGHRS and YFSETQ. This CDR3 is built from 14 residues. In DNA, the CDR3 is TGCGCCAGCAGTCCCGGGACAGGGGTTTACGAGCAGTACTTC. Its protein product is CASSPGTGVYEQYF.

The CDR3 nucleotides read TGCAGCGTTCCCAGGTGGGGGCAGAACACCGGGGAGCTGTTTTTT. This translates into CSVPRWGQNTGELFF. The gene calls are TRBV29-1 and TRBJ2-2; D possibly corresponds to TRBD1 (6 bases). This CDR3 spans 15 amino acids. CDR1 and CDR2 from the germline V gene are SQVTM and ANQGSEA. Deletions cut 5 bases from V and 1 base from J, with 14 bases between.

The chain employs TRBV30 and TRBJ1-6, with D possibly matching TRBD1 (5 bases). Trimming left V 0 bases short and J 5 bases short, with 17 bases between. The CDR3 spans 17 residues. The V gene's germline CDR1 is GTSNPN and CDR2 SVGIG (reference sequence). CDR3 protein: CAWSVPRARTNNSPLHF. Written as DNA, the CDR3 is TGTGCCTGGAGTGTACCCAGGGCACGAACTAATAATTCACCCCTCCACTTT.

The V call is TRBV29-1, the J call TRBJ2-7; 7 nucleotides match TRBD1. CDR3 length equals 13 residues. V dropped 6 bases and J dropped 7; count of bases not matched to a gene: 12. Germline loops: CDR1 SQVTM, CDR2 ANQGSEA. The CDR3 region is CSVVGQLPGEQYF. The CDR3 nucleotides are TGCAGCGTAGTGGGACAGTTACCGGGAGAGCAGTACTTC.

The V and J genes are TRBV27 and TRBJ1-6; D not resolved. With 3 bases removed from V and 0 bases from J, the gap between germline ends came to 12 bases. CDR3 length equals 17 residues. Germline CDR1 reads MNHEY; CDR2 reads SMNVEV (reference sequence). The CDR3 DNA reads TGTGCCAGCAGTTTTTATGCTCCGAGCTCCTATAATTCACCCCTCCACTTT. Translation: CASSFYAPSSYNSPLHF.

This clone was observed a single time. The junction shows a germline mismatch at one end, possibly a read error. The chain carries TRBV4-3 and TRBJ2-7, with 7 bases that match TRBD1. The CDR3 contains 14 residues. Looked up from germline, CDR1 is LGHNA and CDR2 is YSLEER. Here the CDR3 DNA reads TGCGCCAGCAGTCAAGGGGGACAGTCCTACGAGCAGTACTTC. Translation: CASSQGGQSYEQYF.